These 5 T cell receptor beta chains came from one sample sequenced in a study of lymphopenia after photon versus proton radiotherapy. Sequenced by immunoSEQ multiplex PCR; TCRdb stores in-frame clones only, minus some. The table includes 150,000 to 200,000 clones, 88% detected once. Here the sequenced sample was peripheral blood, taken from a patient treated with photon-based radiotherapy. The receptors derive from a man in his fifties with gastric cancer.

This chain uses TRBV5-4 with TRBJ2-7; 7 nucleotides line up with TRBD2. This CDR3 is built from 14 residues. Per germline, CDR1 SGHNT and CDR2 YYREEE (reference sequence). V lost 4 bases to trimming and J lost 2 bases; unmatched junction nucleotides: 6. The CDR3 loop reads CASSGGVRPYEQYF. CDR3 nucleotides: TGTGCCAGCAGCGGGGGGGTCCGCCCCTACGAGCAGTACTTC.

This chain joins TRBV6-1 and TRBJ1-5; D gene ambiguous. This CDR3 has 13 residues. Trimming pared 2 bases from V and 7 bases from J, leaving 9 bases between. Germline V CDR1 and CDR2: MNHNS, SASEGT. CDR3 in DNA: TGTGCCAGCAGTGAATCCCTCCGGCAGCCCCAGCATTTT. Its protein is CASSESLRQPQHF.

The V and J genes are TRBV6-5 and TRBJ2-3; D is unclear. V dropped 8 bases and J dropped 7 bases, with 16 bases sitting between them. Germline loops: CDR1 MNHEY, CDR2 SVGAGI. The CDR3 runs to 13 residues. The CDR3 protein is CASRNPGAYTQYF. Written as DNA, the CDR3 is TGTGCCAGCCGAAACCCCGGCGCGTATACGCAGTATTTT.

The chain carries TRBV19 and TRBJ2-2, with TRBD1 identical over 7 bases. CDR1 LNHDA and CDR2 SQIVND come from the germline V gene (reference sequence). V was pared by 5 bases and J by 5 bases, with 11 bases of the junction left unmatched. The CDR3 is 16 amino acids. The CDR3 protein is CASSGRQGRGTGELFF. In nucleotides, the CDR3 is TGTGCCAGTAGTGGCCGACAGGGCAGAGGGACCGGGGAGCTGTTTTTT.

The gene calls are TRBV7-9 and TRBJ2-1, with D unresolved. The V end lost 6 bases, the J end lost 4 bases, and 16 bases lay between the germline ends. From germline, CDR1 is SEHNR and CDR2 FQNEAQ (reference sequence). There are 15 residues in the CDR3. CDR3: CASSPPEHPYNEQFF. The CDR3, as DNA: TGTGCCAGCAGTCCACCGGAACACCCTTACAATGAGCAGTTCTTC.